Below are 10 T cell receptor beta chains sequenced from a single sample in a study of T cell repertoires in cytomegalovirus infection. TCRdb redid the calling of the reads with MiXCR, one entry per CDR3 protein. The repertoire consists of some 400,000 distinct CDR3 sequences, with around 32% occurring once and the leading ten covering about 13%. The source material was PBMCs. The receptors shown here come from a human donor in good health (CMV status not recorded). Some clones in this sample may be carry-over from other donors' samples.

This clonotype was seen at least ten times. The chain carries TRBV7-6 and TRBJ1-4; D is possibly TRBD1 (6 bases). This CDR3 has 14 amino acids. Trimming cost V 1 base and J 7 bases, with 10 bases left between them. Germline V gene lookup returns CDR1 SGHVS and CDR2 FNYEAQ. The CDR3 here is CASSLEQGSEKLFF. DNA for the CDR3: TGTGCCAGCAGCTTAGAACAGGGTAGTGAAAAACTGTTTTTT.

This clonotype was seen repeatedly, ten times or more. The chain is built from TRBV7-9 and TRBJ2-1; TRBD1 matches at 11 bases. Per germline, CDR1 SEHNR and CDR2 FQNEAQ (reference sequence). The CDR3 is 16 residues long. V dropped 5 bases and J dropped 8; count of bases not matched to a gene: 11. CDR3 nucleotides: TGTGCCAGCAGCCCCTTGAGAGGGGACAGGGGGTATGAGCAGTTCTTC. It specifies CASSPLRGDRGYEQFF.

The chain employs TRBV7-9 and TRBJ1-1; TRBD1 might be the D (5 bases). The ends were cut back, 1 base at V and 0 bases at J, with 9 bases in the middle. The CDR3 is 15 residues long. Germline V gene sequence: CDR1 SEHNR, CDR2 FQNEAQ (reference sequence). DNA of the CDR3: TGTGCCAGCAGCTTAGAACGAGGGGTGAACACTGAAGCTTTCTTT. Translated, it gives CASSLERGVNTEAFF.

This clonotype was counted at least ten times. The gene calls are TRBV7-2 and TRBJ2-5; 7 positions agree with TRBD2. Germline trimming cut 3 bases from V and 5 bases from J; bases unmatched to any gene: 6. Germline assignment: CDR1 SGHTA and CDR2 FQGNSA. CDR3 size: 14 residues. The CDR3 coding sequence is TGTGCCAGCAGCTTCGCGGGAGCTTGGGAGACCCAGTACTTC. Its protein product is CASSFAGAWETQYF.

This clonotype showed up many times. This CDR3 reads CASTPGDSSGNTIYF. DNA for the CDR3: TGTGCCAGCACTCCGGGGGATAGCTCTGGAAACACCATATATTTT. The chain carries TRBV28 and TRBJ1-3; D perhaps matches TRBD1 (5 bases). The CDR3 has 15 residues. V gave up 7 bases and J gave up 0 bases, with 13 bases separating them. CDR1 and CDR2 from the germline V gene are MDHEN and SYDVKM.

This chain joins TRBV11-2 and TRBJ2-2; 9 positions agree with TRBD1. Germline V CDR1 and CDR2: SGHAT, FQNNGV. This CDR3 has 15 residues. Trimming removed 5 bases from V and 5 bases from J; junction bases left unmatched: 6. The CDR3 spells CASSPDRGGTGELFF. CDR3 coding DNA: TGTGCCAGCAGCCCGGACAGGGGAGGGACCGGGGAGCTGTTTTTT.

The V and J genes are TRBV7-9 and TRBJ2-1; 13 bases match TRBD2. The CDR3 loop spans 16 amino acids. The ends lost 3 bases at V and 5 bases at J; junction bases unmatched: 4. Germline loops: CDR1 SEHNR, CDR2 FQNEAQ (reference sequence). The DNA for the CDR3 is TGTGCCAGCAGCTTGGGGACTAGCGGGGCAAACAATGAGCAGTTCTTC. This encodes CASSLGTSGANNEQFF.

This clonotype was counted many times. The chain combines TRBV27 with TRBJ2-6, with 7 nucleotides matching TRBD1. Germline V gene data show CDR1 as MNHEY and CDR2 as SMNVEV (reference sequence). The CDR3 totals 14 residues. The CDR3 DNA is TGTGGGACTCGGACAGGTACTGGGGCCAACGTCCTGACTTTC. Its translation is CGTRTGTGANVLTF.

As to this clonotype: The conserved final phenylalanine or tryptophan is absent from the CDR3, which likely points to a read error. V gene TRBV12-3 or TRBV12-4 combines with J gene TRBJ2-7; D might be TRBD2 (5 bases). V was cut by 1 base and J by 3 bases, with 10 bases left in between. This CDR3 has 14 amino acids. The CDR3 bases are TGTGCCAGCAGTTTAGGAGGGAGTCGCTACGAGCAGTACTTA. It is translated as CASSLGGSRYEQYL.

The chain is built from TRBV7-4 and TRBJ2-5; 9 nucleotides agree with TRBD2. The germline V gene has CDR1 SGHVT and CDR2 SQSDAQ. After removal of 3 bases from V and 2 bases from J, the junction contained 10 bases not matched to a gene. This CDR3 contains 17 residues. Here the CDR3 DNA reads TGTGCCAGCAGCTTGACGAATAGCGGGGGCTTACAAGAGACCCAGTACTTC. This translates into CASSLTNSGGLQETQYF.